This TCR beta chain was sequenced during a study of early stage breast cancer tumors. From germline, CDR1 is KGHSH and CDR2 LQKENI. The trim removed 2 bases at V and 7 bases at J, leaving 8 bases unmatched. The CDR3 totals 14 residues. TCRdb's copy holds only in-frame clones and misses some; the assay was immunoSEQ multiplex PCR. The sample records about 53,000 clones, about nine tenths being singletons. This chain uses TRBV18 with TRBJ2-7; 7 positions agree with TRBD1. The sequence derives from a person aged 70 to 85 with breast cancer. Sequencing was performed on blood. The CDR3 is CASSPNRGPGEQYF. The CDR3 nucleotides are TGTGCCAGCTCACCAAACAGGGGACCGGGTGAGCAGTACTTC.